This T cell receptor (beta chain) was identified in a study of T cell responses to AZD1222 COVID-19 vaccine. Method: immunoSEQ multiplex PCR; TCRdb's copy keeps in-frame clones and lacks some. The data show around 110,000 clones, with around 92% seen just once and under 3.5% held by the top ten. This CDR3 has 13 residues. The germline V and J ends were trimmed by 5 bases and 4 bases, with 11 bases remaining between them. Germline V gene lookup returns CDR1 LNHDA and CDR2 SQIVND (reference sequence). The TCR sequence derives from an adult in good health. Sample: peripheral blood, taken on day 0 of AZD1222 vaccination. The chain employs TRBV19 and TRBJ1-1; D possibly corresponds to TRBD1 (6 bases). CDR3 nucleotides: TGTGCCAGTAGTCAGGGGATTGGCACTGAAGCTTTCTTT. Its protein is CASSQGIGTEAFF.